The source of this T cell receptor (beta chain) is a study of T cells in Graves' hyperthyroidism and ophthalmopathy. TCR beta CDR3 regions were amplified from RNA transcripts. A set of HTBI primers served as the primers for a first-round RT-PCR of the TCR CDR3. TCRdb redid the calling of the multiplex PCR reads with MiXCR, one entry per CDR3 protein. This sample has a few hundred thousand distinct CDR3 sequences; less than 20% occur once, and the top ten carry under 8%. With regard to this clonotype: Its target is not known. One junction end does not reproduce the germline sequence, and a read error may be involved.

The CDR3 is made up of 15 amino acids. Germline V gene data show CDR1 as LGHDT and CDR2 as YNNKEL (reference sequence). Graves' hyperthyroidism was deemed stable absent ophthalmopathy progression within 18 months. Recently diagnosed hyperthyroidism of less than 2 months' duration affected patients aged 18 to 65. Study-level results: Most thyroid clonotypes expanded above 0.001 appeared in blood too. The model made its ophthalmopathy prediction, and onset followed a median approximately six months later.

The chain carries TRBV3-1 and TRBJ2-7; 8 nucleotides align to TRBD2. The sequencing sample was made of blood. The sequence was collected from a woman younger than 45 with Graves' hyperthyroidism. CDR3 protein: CASGQMPTSGYGQYF. The CDR3 DNA reads as TGTGCCAGCGGCCAGATGCCCACTAGCGGTTACGGGCAGTACTTC.